This TCR beta chain was sequenced for a study of identifying expanded T cells in peripheral blood (dated by TCRdb to the late 2010s). Looking at the study overall: Technical replicates were generated by sequencing separate aliquots of the same genomic DNA pool, and four replicates were compared pairwise.

A remark on this clone: Its target antigen remains unknown. It has no much larger one-base neighbor in the sample; base qualities were not kept.

TCRbeta CDR3 regions were profiled by bias-controlled multiplex PCR amplification of genomic DNA with the immunoSEQ Assay. As for the authors' bioinformatics: The absolute abundance of each unique TCRbeta CDR3 region was quantified after sequences were collapsed and filtered. Differential abundance was tested with two models: a binomial (Fisher-equivalent) model and a beta-binomial model that adds time-dependent variance fitted from healthy donors. Clones with fewer than 5 combined templates were removed, and a clone was called differentially abundant if the clone's Benjamini-Hochberg FDR was below 0.01. The form v = (b*log(k)+a)^2 was used to model beta-binomial variance as a function of total template count across the two samples. TCRdb took over this immuneACCESS table, retaining in-frame rearrangements with V and J assigned. Such tables are incomplete; in checked studies, under half of the missing clones stem from an unresolved V gene, and the remainder is unexplained. V, J and clone size are taken as reported in that table, and D and trimming were inferred from the DNA itself. The sample table shows over 80,000 clones, and about 86% are seen once. Clones ranked in the top ten supply 5.6% of the sample.

During the collection period, no immune events, such as infections, were documented for the healthy donors. Blood repertoires from healthy donors were used as a training cohort for calibrating time-dependent variance in a beta-binomial model of differential abundance of T-cell clones. There were some 10 healthy donors in the training cohort, of whom 3 were female and 7 were male. On average the donors were approximately 40 years old, and their ages spanned roughly 25 to 70 years. Whole blood was collected from each healthy donor at three time points spaced two to three weeks apart and obtained from a commercial supplier. For immunosequencing, genomic DNA was extracted from unsorted whole blood. The full study reports these points: Across all healthy-donor time intervals, the beta-binomial model significantly lowered both the number of clones called differentially abundant and the false-positive rate. The binomial model flagged roughly 1.2 differentially abundant clones between technical replicates but around 15 over roughly 2 weeks and 19 over approximately 4 weeks. Across all healthy donors, variance in clone template counts between roughly 2-week samples was found to increase significantly with total template count. It was expected by the authors that biological variance in healthy repertoires might increase further over much longer intervals, such as months to years.

The specimen was blood. This sequence originates from a person aged 18 to 75 in good health.

The nucleotide sequence reads as follows: TGTGCCACTAGGGACGGACGCTCTGGAAACACCATATATTTT. Its amino acids are CATRDGRSGNTIYF. The rearranged segments are TRBV7-9 and TRBJ1-3; TRBD1 is a weak D gene call, 5 bases matching. From its cysteine to its phenylalanine, the CDR3 spans 14 amino acids. The only DNA kept is the CDR3, 42 bases in frame from the first base. Trimming takes 10 bases from V and 0 bases from J, and the germline ends sit 13 bases apart. According to the germline V gene (reference sequence), CDR1 reads SEHNR and CDR2 reads FQNEAQ.